The present T cell receptor beta chain was sequenced within a study of T cells in narcolepsy. Per germline, CDR1 LNHDA and CDR2 SQIVND (reference sequence). The CDR3 length is 14 residues. Trimming took 9 bases from V and 3 from J, leaving 14 bases between them. Only in-frame clones appear in the TCRdb table, and some are missing; sequencing was by immunoSEQ multiplex PCR. The table lists nearly 35,000 clones, 81% of them singletons. This receptor was identified in a human donor in good health. The V gene is TRBV19, the J gene TRBJ2-2, with D possibly matching TRBD1 (6 bases). The sequencing input was memory (CD45RA-) CD4+ T cells from blood. CDR3 amino acids: CASRIGGDTGELFF. CDR3 DNA sequence: TGTGCCAGCCGAATAGGGGGAGACACCGGGGAGCTGTTTTTT.